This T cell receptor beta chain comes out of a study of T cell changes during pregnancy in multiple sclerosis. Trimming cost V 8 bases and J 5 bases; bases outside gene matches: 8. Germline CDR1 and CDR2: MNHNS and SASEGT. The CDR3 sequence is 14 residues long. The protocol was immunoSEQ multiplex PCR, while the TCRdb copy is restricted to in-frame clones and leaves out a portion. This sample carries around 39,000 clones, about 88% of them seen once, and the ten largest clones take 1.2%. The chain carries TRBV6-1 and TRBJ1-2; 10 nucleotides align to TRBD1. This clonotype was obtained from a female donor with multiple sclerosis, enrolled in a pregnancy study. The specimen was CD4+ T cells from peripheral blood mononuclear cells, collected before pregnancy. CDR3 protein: CASCSGTGDYGYTF. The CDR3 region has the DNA TGTGCCAGCTGTTCCGGGACAGGGGATTATGGCTACACCTTC.